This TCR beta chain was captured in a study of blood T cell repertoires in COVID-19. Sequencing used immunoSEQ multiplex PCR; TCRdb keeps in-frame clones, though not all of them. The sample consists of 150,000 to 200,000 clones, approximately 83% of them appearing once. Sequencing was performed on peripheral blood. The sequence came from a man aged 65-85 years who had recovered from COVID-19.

The CDR3 nucleotides are TGTGCCAGCAGCTATATGACTAGCGGGAGAGCGAGGATTGGCAATGAGCAGTTCTTC. This encodes CASSYMTSGRARIGNEQFF. The chain recombines TRBV7-9 with TRBJ2-1, with 12 bases fitting TRBD2. Trimming at V came to 4 bases and at J to 6 bases, leaving 16 bases not matched to a gene. Germline V lookup: CDR1 SEHNR, CDR2 FQNEAQ (reference sequence). The CDR3 is 19 residues long.